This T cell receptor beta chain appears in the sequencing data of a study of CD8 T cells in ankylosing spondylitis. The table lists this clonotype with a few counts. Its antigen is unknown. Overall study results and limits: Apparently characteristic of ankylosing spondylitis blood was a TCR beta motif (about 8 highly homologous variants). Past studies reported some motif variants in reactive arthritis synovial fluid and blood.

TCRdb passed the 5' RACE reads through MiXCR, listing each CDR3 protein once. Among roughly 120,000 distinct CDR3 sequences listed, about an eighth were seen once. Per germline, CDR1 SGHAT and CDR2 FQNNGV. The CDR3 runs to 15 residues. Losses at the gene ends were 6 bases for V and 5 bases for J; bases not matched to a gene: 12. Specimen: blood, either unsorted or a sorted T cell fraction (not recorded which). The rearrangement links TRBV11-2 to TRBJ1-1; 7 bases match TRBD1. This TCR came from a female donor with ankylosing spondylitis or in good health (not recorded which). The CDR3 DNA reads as TGTGCCAGCAGGGAACAGGGGCATGAACGGACTGAAGCTTTCTTT. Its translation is CASREQGHERTEAFF.